The entry below gives a single T cell receptor (beta chain) sequence along with its context. Its matching antigen is unknown. Germline and junction disagree at one end, which may indicate a read error. Those with chemo-refractory metastatic non-small-cell lung cancer were treated with focal radiation combined with CTLA-4 blockade using ipilimumab. The data stem from a study of radiotherapy plus CTLA-4 blockade in lung cancer. Turning to the study itself: Objective responses were documented in 15% to 20% of patients, with disease control in around 31%. The study's findings and limits: Dynamics of early blood T cell clones, together with interferon-beta, were reportedly the best predictors of response. After radiotherapy and ipilimumab, tumor-derived clones expanded in peripheral blood.

Clones were read by immunoSEQ multiplex PCR, and TCRdb kept only the in-frame ones, dropping some. The sample has more than 75,000 clones, 85% to 90% seen once. This CDR3 spans 14 amino acids. Germline assignment: CDR1 SGHRS and CDR2 YFSETQ. The sequence came from a human donor with non-small cell lung cancer who had stable disease on radiotherapy plus ipilimumab. The rearrangement uses TRBV5-1 and TRBJ2-1; possible D gene TRBD1, 6 bases. The sequenced sample was peripheral blood, obtained from a patient treated with radiotherapy plus ipilimumab. CDR3 sequence reads: CASSPDSHNNERFF. For the CDR3, the DNA is TGCGCCAGCAGCCCGGACAGCCATAACAATGAGCGGTTCTTC.